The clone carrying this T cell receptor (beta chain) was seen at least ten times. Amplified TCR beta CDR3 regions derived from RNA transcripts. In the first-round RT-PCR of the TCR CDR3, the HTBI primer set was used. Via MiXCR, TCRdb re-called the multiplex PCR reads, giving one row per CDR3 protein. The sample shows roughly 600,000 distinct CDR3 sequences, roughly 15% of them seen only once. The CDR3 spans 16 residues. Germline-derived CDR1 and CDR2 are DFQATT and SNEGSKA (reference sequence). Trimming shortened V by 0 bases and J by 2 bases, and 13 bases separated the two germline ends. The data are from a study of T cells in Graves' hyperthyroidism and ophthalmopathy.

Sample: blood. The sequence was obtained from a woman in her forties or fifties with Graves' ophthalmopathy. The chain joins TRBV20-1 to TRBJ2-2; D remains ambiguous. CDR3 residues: CSARDLYGPNTGELFF. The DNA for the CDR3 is TGCAGTGCTAGAGATCTTTACGGGCCCAACACCGGGGAGCTGTTTTTT.